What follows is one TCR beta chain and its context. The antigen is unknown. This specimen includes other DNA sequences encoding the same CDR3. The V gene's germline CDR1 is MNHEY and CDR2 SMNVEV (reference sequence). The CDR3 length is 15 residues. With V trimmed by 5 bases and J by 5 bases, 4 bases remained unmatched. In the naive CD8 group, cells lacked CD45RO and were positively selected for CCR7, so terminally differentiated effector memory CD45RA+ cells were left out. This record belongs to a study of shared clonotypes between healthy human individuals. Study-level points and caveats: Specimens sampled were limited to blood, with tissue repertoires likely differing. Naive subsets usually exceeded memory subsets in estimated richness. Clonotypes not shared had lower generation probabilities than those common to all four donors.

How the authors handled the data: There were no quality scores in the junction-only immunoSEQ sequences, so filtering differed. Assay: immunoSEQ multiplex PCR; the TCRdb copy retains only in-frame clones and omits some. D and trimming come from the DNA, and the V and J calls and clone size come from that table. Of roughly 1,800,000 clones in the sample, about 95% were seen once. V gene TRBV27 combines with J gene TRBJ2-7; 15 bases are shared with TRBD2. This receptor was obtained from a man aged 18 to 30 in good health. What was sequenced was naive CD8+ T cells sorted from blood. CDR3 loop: CASSPGTSGGNEQYF. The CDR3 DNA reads TGTGCCAGCAGTCCGGGGACTAGCGGGGGGAACGAGCAGTACTTC.